Listed below are T cell receptor beta chains from one sample, sequenced in a study of blood T cell repertoires in COVID-19. Produced via immunoSEQ multiplex PCR; TCRdb's table is partial and in-frame only. The data show fewer than 200,000 clones, around 92% seen once. The material sequenced was peripheral blood. These receptors were collected from a young man with COVID-19, enrolled during active disease. The CDR3 runs from the conserved cysteine through the conserved F or W. A D gene is named only where the DNA matches it firmly. Some rows mark clone size as missing; the rest say once, few, many or name a class of expanded clone.

V gene	D gene	clone size	J gene	CDR3 DNA	CDR3 protein
TRBV19	NA	NA	TRBJ1-3	TGTGCCAGTAGTATAGGCATGGAGGGCTCTGGAAACACCATATATTTT	CASSIGMEGSGNTIYF
TRBV27	TRBD2	NA	TRBJ2-1	TGTGCCAGCAGTTTCCCCGGGACTAGCACCAGCTCCTACAATGAGCAGTTCTTC	CASSFPGTSTSSYNEQFF
TRBV19	NA	NA	TRBJ1-2	TGTGCCAGTAGTTCGATTGGGGGGATTTATGGCTACACCTTC	CASSSIGGIYGYTF
TRBV7-9	NA	NA	TRBJ1-5	TGTGCCAGCAGCTTATCGGGATTGCAGCCCCAGCATTTT	CASSLSGLQPQHF
TRBV27	NA	NA	TRBJ2-5	TGTGCCAGCAGTTCCTACCCGACAGCCCAAGAGACCCAGTACTTC	CASSSYPTAQETQYF
TRBV9	TRBD1	NA	TRBJ2-7	TGTGCCAGCAGTCCCACGTGGGGACAGGGGTTACACGAGCAGTACTTC	CASSPTWGQGLHEQYF
TRBV19	TRBD2	NA	TRBJ2-7	TGTGCCAGTAGTATCATGACTAGCGGGGGTTCTTACGAGCAGTACTTC	CASSIMTSGGSYEQYF
TRBV5-5	NA	NA	TRBJ2-5	TGTGCCAGCAGCATACAGGGGACAGGGACAAGCGGGAGGGTGGAGACCCAGTACTTC	CASSIQGTGTSGRVETQYF
TRBV19	NA	NA	TRBJ1-5	TGTGCCAGTTTGGGGGCTCGCGGCAATCAGCCCCAGCATTTT	CASLGARGNQPQHF
TRBV6-2/TRBV6-3	TRBD2	NA	TRBJ2-7	TGTGCCAGCAGCGGGGGGTTCTACGAGCAGTACTTC	CASSGGFYEQYF
TRBV19	NA	NA	TRBJ2-1	TGTGCCAGTAGTCCCTTCCAAGACTTGAACAATGAGCAGTTCTTC	CASSPFQDLNNEQFF
TRBV4-1	NA	NA	TRBJ1-5	TGCGCCAGCAGCCTAACAGGGTCAAGCAATCAGCCCCAGCATTTT	CASSLTGSSNQPQHF
TRBV19	NA	few	TRBJ1-2	TGTGCCAGTAGCCCACAGACAGTTGGCTATGGCTACACCTTC	CASSPQTVGYGYTF
TRBV21-1	NA	NA	TRBJ1-6	TGTGCCAGCAGCGAAAGGCCCCCGGGACGGGGGAATTCACCCCTCCACTTT	CASSERPPGRGNSPLHF
TRBV28	NA	NA	TRBJ2-7	TGTGCCAGCAGTTCTTTCCTCTCCTACGAGCAGTACTTC	CASSSFLSYEQYF
TRBV4-3	TRBD1	few	TRBJ1-2	TGCGCCAGCAGTTCCGCCGGGACAGGGGCGTATGGCTACACCTTC	CASSSAGTGAYGYTF
TRBV27	NA	NA	TRBJ2-2	TGTGCCAGCAGTCCCCGACTACTATCGAACACCGGGGAGCTGTTTTTT	CASSPRLLSNTGELFF
TRBV9	TRBD1	NA	TRBJ1-2	TGTGCCAGCAGCCCGCGACAGGGGGCGGATGGCTACACCTTC	CASSPRQGADGYTF
TRBV5-6	TRBD2	NA	TRBJ2-6	TGTGCCAGCAGCTTGGAAGTGGGGAGGGTATGGGCCAACGTCCTGACTTTC	CASSLEVGRVWANVLTF
TRBV4-1	NA	NA	TRBJ2-6	TGCGCCAGCAGCCCAGGGGTTGGGGCCAACGTCCTGACTTTC	CASSPGVGANVLTF
TRBV5-6	NA	NA	TRBJ1-3	TGTGCCAGCAGCTTGCGGCGGTTCTCTGGAAACACCATATATTTT	CASSLRRFSGNTIYF
TRBV2	NA	few	TRBJ1-3	TGTGCCAGCAACCTCGGGGTCTCTGGAAACACCATATATTTT	CASNLGVSGNTIYF
TRBV4-2	NA	NA	TRBJ1-1	TGTGCCAGCAGCCAAGATAGGGGGAGGAACACTGAAGCTTTCTTT	CASSQDRGRNTEAFF
TRBV5-8	NA	NA	TRBJ2-1	TGTGCCAGCAGCTTGGTATCTGTGGTCATCTACTACAATGAGCAGTTCTTC	CASSLVSVVIYYNEQFF
TRBV7-2	TRBD1	NA	TRBJ2-7	TGTGCCAGCAGCCCAGGACAGGGACGGTCTTACGAGCAGTACTTC	CASSPGQGRSYEQYF
TRBV20-1	TRBD2	NA	TRBJ2-3	TGCAGTGCTAGTCAAGCGGGAGGGCGGGGGAGCACAGATACGCAGTATTTT	CSASQAGGRGSTDTQYF
TRBV27	NA	NA	TRBJ1-5	TGTGCCAGCAGCCTGGGGGGTGTTAGTAATCAGCCCCAGCATTTT	CASSLGGVSNQPQHF
TRBV5-1	TRBD1	NA	TRBJ1-1	TGCGCCAGCAGCTTGGAGAACCCGGGACAGGGGACTGAAGCTTTCTTT	CASSLENPGQGTEAFF
TRBV7-3	TRBD1	NA	TRBJ1-2	TGTGCCAGCAGCTTATTACCTGGGGACAGGGTCTCTGGCTACACCTTC	CASSLLPGDRVSGYTF
TRBV3-1/TRBV3-2	TRBD1	NA	TRBJ1-3	TGTGCCAGCAGCCAAGCGGGACAGGGAAACACCATATATTTT	CASSQAGQGNTIYF
TRBV7-9	TRBD1	NA	TRBJ1-6	TGTGCCAGCAGCGGAGACAGGGCGAGTTCACCCCTCCACTTT	CASSGDRASSPLHF